The entry below gives a single T cell receptor beta chain sequence along with its context. The antigen is undetermined. The genomic DNA of each subset was split evenly across several immunoSEQ plates. Generated by immunoSEQ multiplex PCR, the TCRdb table keeps only in-frame clones and is missing some. The sample carries some 2 million clones, about 95% recorded once. The data belong to a study of shared clonotypes between healthy human individuals. Background on the study: CD4 naive and memory got three plates each, CD8 naive two, CD8 memory one.

V gave up 8 bases and J gave up 1 base, with 11 bases separating them. CDR1 is MNHEY, CDR2 SMNVEV, per germline (reference sequence). The CDR3 is 14 residues long. Study results and limitations: When compared with the clonotypes that were shared by all four sorted-subset donors, the non-shared clonotypes turned out to have lower generation probabilities. Estimated richness was generally greater in naive than memory subsets.

The sequence was collected from a man between 18 and 35 years old in good health. Sequenced sample: naive CD4+ T cells sorted from blood. Subset meaning: CD45RA+ positively selected. The V call is TRBV27, the J call TRBJ2-2; possible D gene TRBD1, 6 bases. The CDR3 protein is CASQGIWNTGELFF. The CDR3 region has the DNA TGTGCCAGCCAGGGGATCTGGAACACCGGGGAGCTGTTTTTT.